This paragraph reports one T cell receptor beta chain. The antigen is undetermined. The sample is drawn from a study of blood T cells in healthy people across ages. Study-wide findings and caveats: Naive and antigen-experienced cells could not be conclusively compared, given unsorted PBMCs.

The authors ran a second PCR of about 6 to 11 cycles using a sample-barcoded 5' primer and a J-beta primer mix. Researchers report that a template-switch adaptor with 12 random nucleotides tagged each cDNA molecule. TCRdb reprocessed the 5' RACE reads with MiXCR, giving one entry per CDR3 protein. This table holds about 1.8 million distinct CDR3 sequences, just under 50% found once. The CDR3 has 16 residues. Between the trimmed V and J ends, which lost 0 bases and 2 bases, there was a span of 13 bases. Germline V gives CDR1 SGHDT, CDR2 YYEEEE. This receptor was taken from a woman between 40 and 55 years old in good health. The genes are TRBV5-6 and TRBJ2-3, with D perhaps TRBD1 (6 bases). The sample was blood. The CDR3 bases are TGTGCCAGCAGCTTGGAGGCAAGGGGGTCCACAGATACGCAGTATTTT. Translated: CASSLEARGSTDTQYF.